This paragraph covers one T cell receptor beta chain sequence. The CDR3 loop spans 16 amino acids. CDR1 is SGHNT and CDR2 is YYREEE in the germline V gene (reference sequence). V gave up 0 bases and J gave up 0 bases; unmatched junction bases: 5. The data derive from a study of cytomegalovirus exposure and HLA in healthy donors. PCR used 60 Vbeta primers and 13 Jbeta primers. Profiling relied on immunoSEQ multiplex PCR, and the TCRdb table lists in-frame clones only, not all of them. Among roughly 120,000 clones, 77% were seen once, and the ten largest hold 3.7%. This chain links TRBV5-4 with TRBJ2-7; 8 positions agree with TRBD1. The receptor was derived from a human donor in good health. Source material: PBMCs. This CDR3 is CASSLGGTGNSYEQYF. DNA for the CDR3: TGTGCCAGCAGCTTGGGCGGGACAGGAAACTCCTACGAGCAGTACTTC.